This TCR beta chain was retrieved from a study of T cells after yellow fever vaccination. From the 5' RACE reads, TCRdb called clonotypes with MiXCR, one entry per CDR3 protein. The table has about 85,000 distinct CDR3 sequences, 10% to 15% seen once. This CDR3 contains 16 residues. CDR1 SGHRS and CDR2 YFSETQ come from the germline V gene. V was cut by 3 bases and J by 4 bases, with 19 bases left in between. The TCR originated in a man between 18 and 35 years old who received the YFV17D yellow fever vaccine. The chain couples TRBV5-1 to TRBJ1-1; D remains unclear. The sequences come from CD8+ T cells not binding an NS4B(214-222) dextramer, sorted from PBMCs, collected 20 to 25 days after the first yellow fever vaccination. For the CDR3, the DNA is TGCGCCAGCAGCTGGATGCTAACAGATGACGGCACTGAAGCTTTCTTT. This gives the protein CASSWMLTDDGTEAFF.